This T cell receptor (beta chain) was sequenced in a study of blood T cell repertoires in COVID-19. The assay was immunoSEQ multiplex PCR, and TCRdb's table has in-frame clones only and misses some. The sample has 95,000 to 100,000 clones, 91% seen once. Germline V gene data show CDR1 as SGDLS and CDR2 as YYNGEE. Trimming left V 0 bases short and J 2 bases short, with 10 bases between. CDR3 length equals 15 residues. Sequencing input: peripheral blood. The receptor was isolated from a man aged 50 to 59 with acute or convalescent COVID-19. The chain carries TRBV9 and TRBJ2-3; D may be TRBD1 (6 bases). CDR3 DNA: TGTGCCAGCAGCGTAGCAGGGGCCCTCACAGATACGCAGTATTTT. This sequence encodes CASSVAGALTDTQYF.